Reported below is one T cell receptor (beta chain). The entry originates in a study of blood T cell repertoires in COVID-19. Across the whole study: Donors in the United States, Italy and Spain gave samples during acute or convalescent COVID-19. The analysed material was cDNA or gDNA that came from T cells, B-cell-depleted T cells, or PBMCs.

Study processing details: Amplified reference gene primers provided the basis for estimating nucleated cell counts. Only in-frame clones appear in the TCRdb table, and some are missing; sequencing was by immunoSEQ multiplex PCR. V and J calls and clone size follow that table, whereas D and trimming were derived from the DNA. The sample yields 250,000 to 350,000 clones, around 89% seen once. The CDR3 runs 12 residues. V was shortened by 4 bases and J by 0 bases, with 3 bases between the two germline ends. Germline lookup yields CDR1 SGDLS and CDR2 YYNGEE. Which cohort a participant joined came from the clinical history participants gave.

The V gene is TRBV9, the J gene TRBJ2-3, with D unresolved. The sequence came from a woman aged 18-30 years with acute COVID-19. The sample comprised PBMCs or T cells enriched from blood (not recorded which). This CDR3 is CASSPSTDTQYF. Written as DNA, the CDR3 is TGTGCCAGCAGCCCAAGCACAGATACGCAGTATTTT.